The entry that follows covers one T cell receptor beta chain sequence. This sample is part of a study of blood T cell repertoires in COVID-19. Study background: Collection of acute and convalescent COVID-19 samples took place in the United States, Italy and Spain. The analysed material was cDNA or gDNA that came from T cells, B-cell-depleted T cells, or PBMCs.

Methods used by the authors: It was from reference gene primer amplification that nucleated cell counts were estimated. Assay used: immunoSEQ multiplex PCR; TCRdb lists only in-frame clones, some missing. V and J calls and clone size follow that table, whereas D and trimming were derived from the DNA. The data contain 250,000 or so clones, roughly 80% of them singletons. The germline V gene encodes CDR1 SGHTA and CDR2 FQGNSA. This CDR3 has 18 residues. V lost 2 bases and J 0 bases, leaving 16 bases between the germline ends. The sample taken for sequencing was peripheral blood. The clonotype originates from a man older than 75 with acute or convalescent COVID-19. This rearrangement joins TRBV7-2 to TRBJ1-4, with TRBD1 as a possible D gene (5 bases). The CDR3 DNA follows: TGTGCCAGCAGCTTATGGGGCGGAAACCATTCAACTAATGAAAAACTGTTTTTT. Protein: CASSLWGGNHSTNEKLFF.